The entry below describes one T cell receptor beta chain. The data stem from a study of blood T cell repertoires in COVID-19. Looking at the study overall: COVID-19 samples, acute and convalescent, were from the United States, Italy and Spain. From T cells, B-cell-depleted T cells, or PBMCs came the material, which was cDNA or gDNA.

Original analysis: Nucleated cell number was recorded as an estimate derived from reference gene primer amplification. Method: immunoSEQ multiplex PCR; TCRdb's copy keeps in-frame clones and lacks some. V and J calls and clone size are as listed in that table; D and trimming were resolved from the DNA. The sample has tens of thousands of clones; 70% to 75% are singletons. V trimming: 1 base; J trimming: 3 bases; junction bases outside the gene matches: 0. From germline, CDR1 is SQVTM and CDR2 ANQGSEA. This CDR3 contains 13 residues. The chain recombines TRBV29-1 with TRBJ2-3, with 8 nucleotides matching TRBD1. This clonotype was sampled from a woman in her 70s with acute or convalescent COVID-19. Input material: peripheral blood. The CDR3 is CSVEGTGTDTQYF. As DNA, the CDR3 is TGCAGCGTTGAAGGGACAGGGACAGATACGCAGTATTTT.